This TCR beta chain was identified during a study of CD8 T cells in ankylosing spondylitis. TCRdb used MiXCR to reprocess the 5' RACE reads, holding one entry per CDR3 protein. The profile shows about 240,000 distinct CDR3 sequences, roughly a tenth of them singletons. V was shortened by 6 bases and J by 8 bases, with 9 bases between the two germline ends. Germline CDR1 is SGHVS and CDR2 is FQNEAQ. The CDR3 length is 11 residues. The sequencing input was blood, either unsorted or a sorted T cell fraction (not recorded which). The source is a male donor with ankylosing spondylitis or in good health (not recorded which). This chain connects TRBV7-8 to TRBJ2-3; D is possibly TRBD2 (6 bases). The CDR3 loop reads CASSGGGTQYF. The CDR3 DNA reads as TGTGCCAGCAGTGGGGGAGGTACGCAGTATTTT.